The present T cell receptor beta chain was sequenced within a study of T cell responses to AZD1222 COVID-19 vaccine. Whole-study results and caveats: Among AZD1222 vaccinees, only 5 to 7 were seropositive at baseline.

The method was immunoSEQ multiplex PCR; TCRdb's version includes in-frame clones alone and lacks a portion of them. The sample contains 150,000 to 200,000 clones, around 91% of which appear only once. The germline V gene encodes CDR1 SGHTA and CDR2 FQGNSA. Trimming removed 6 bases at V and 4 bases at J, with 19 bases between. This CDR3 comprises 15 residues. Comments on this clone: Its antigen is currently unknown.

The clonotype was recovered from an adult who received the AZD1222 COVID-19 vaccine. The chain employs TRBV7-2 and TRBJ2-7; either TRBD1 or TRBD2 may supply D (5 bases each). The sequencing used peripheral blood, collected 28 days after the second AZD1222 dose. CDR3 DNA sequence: TGTGCCAGCAGTTCCCAAGGGACGGGATCGTACGAGCAGTACTTC. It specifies CASSSQGTGSYEQYF.